The clone carrying this T cell receptor beta chain came up a few times. Its antigen is undetermined. The CDR3 sequence is 18 residues long. The V and J ends lost 4 bases and 0 bases, in that order; junction bases with no gene match: 9. Germline V gives CDR1 MNHEY, CDR2 SMNVEV (reference sequence). The data were taken from a study of beta chain features in type 1 diabetes. All of the isolated RNA was reverse transcribed, so expressed TCRB transcripts were sequenced. Libraries were prepared by immunoSEQ multiplex PCR; TCRdb keeps only in-frame clonotypes and omits some of them. The repertoire consists of hundreds of thousands of clones, with 11% to 15% occurring once and the leading ten covering approximately 0.043%. Study-wide results and limits: The study found moderately but significantly shorter TCRB CDR3s in all four CD4+ subsets of Type 1 diabetes patients.

The source material was naive CD4+ T cells from blood. The V call is TRBV27, the J call TRBJ1-6; 7 nucleotides align to TRBD1. This clonotype was sampled from a man aged 18 to 29 with type 1 diabetes. The CDR3 is CASSSNRGQSSYNSPLHF. The CDR3 bases are TGTGCCAGCAGTTCGAACAGGGGTCAGAGCTCCTATAATTCACCCCTCCACTTT.